These T cell receptor beta chains were read from a single sample in a study of cytomegalovirus exposure and HLA in healthy donors. TCRdb's copy holds only in-frame clones and misses some; the assay was immunoSEQ multiplex PCR. Seen here are more than 110,000 clones, approximately 79% observed once, and the top ten hold more than 0.95%. Material for sequencing was PBMCs. The receptors were sampled from a man younger than 30 in good health and CMV-seronegative. Both conserved end residues are trimmed from each CDR3.

j_gene: TRBJ2-7; v_gene: TRBV18; CDR3aa: ASSPTSGGALEQY
j_gene: TRBJ1-3; v_gene: TRBV4-1; CDR3aa: ASSQDWGRATASGNTIY
j_gene: TRBJ1-2; v_gene: TRBV13; CDR3aa: ASSLRDRGQSYGYT
j_gene: TRBJ2-7; v_gene: TRBV4-3; CDR3aa: ASSQAGRGRDEQY
j_gene: TRBJ1-3; v_gene: TRBV7-8; CDR3aa: ASSLVGGQALAGNTIY
j_gene: TRBJ2-7; v_gene: TRBV12-5; CDR3aa: ASGLGGSSDEQY
j_gene: TRBJ2-5; v_gene: TRBV10-3; CDR3aa: AISFKETQY
j_gene: TRBJ2-5; v_gene: TRBV7-9; CDR3aa: ASSGYRDRSQETQY
j_gene: TRBJ1-5; v_gene: TRBV27; CDR3aa: ASSSAGGNQPQH
j_gene: TRBJ1-6; v_gene: TRBV18; CDR3aa: ASSDRVGSPLH
j_gene: TRBJ1-2; v_gene: TRBV11-2; CDR3aa: ASSLGGTAYGYT
j_gene: TRBJ1-2; v_gene: TRBV19; CDR3aa: ASTEQGTTMGGYT
j_gene: TRBJ1-5; v_gene: TRBV18; CDR3aa: ASSRERQGAIASNQPQH
j_gene: TRBJ1-1; v_gene: TRBV12-5; CDR3aa: ASGLVPTGGESGNTEAF
j_gene: TRBJ2-1; v_gene: TRBV19; CDR3aa: ASSIPGQGEF
j_gene: TRBJ2-6; v_gene: TRBV30; CDR3aa: AWRTTGGTNVLT
j_gene: TRBJ2-3; v_gene: TRBV27; CDR3aa: ASSLSPSGVGAATDTQY
j_gene: TRBJ2-7; v_gene: TRBV29-1; CDR3aa: SVINRGSNEQY
j_gene: TRBJ2-7; v_gene: TRBV6-5; CDR3aa: ASSYSPAGATYEQY
j_gene: TRBJ1-5; v_gene: TRBV6-6; CDR3aa: ASSPTWGATQPQH
j_gene: TRBJ1-5; v_gene: TRBV11-3; CDR3aa: ASSLETGGLQPQH
j_gene: TRBJ1-1; v_gene: TRBV11-2; CDR3aa: ASSSRGTADYTEAF
j_gene: TRBJ1-5; v_gene: TRBV4-3; CDR3aa: ASSQEQYSNQPQH
j_gene: TRBJ2-7; v_gene: TRBV18; CDR3aa: ASSPGQVPYEQY
j_gene: TRBJ1-2; v_gene: TRBV6-1; CDR3aa: ASSERGGIDGYT
j_gene: TRBJ1-1; v_gene: TRBV29-1; CDR3aa: SESGQLNTEAF
j_gene: TRBJ1-2; v_gene: TRBV19; CDR3aa: ASSTTGTINYGYT
j_gene: TRBJ1-2; v_gene: TRBV4-3; CDR3aa: ASSQGADYGYT
j_gene: TRBJ2-1; v_gene: TRBV20-1; CDR3aa: GSQGNEQF
j_gene: TRBJ2-5; v_gene: TRBV2; CDR3aa: ASSEGLSPQTQY
j_gene: TRBJ2-5; v_gene: TRBV6-1; CDR3aa: ASSGLPGETQY